Sequencing of this T cell receptor beta chain was carried out in a study of T cell changes during pregnancy in multiple sclerosis. Germline CDR1 is SGHTA and CDR2 is FQGNSA. After removal of 8 bases from V and 5 bases from J, the junction contained 12 bases not matched to a gene. The CDR3 sequence is 16 residues long. The assay was immunoSEQ multiplex PCR, and TCRdb's table has in-frame clones only and misses some. The repertoire holds 95,000 to 100,000 clones, just over 90% seen once, with about 2% in the top ten. This clone is a singleton in its sample. The sample was peripheral blood, taken after pregnancy. The rearrangement links TRBV7-2 to TRBJ2-1; 10 bases match TRBD2. The receptor comes from a female donor in good health, enrolled as a control in a pregnancy study. The CDR3 nucleotides are TGTGCCAGCGGTATTTTGAAAACTAGCGGGGACAATGAGCAGTTCTTC. Translated: CASGILKTSGDNEQFF.